This T cell receptor beta chain was sequenced in a study of cytomegalovirus exposure and HLA in healthy donors. As to this clone: Antigen unknown.

PCR involved 60 Vbeta and 13 Jbeta primers. Sequencing was performed with immunoSEQ multiplex PCR; in TCRdb, only in-frame clones are kept and a portion is missing. The profile covers about 160,000 clones, with around 79% appearing a single time and about 6.7% taken by the ten largest. Notes on the study in general: The study labeled fewer than 200 TCR beta chains cytomegalovirus-associated. Segments of the TCR beta V type were, in most cases, productive about 87% or about 30% of the time in an earlier analysis. HLA allele associations emerged for about 18,000 TCR beta sequences in a later analysis, at 0.05 false discovery rate.

Specimen: PBMCs. The origin of this receptor is a man aged 50 or older in good health and CMV-seropositive.

CDR3: CASSLAPGHSYNEQFF. The CDR3 DNA reads as TGTGCCAGCAGTTTAGCGCCGGGACACTCCTACAATGAGCAGTTCTTC. J is TRBJ2-1 and V is TRBV27; a weak D match, TRBD1 (6 bases). The germline gives CDR1 MNHEY, CDR2 SMNVEV (reference sequence). The CDR3 runs 16 residues. Trimming removed 2 bases at V and 0 bases at J, with 11 bases between.